Presented here are 32 T cell receptor beta chains from one specimen sequenced in a study of OX40 agonist ivuxolimab in advanced cancers. Sequencing used immunoSEQ multiplex PCR; TCRdb keeps in-frame clones, though not all of them. The sample gives roughly 14,000 clones, 80% of which show up once; roughly 18% is in the top ten. Material: CD4+ or CD8+ T cells sorted from blood, obtained in a trial of the OX40 agonist ivuxolimab. Source of these receptors: an adult with an advanced solid tumor such as melanoma, head and neck, liver or kidney cancer.

The chain couples TRBV15 to TRBJ2-2; no definite D call. The CDR3 is 15 amino acids. Trimming shortened V by 1 base and J by 2 bases, and 8 bases separated the two germline ends. Per the germline V gene, CDR1 is LNHNV and CDR2 is YYDKDF (reference sequence). The CDR3 DNA reads TGTGCCACCAGCAGAGTCGGCGAAAACACCGGGGAGCTGTTTTTT. This sequence encodes CATSRVGENTGELFF.

This clone has a handful of counts. V gene TRBV5-4 combines with J gene TRBJ2-7; 11 bases match TRBD1. From germline, CDR1 is SGHNT and CDR2 YYREEE (reference sequence). V trimming: 2 bases; J trimming: 3 bases; junction bases outside the gene matches: 4. The CDR3 sequence is 15 residues long. CDR3 bases: TGTGCCAGCAGCTTAGATGGGACAGGGGGCTACGAGCAGTACTTC. Its translation: CASSLDGTGGYEQYF. The full variable domain, completed using reference TRBV5-4 and TRBJ2-7, is ETGVTQSPTHLIKTRGQQVTLRCSSQSGHNTVSWYQQALGQGPQFIFQYYREEENGRGNFPPRFSGLQFPNYSSELNVNALELDDSALYLCASSLDGTGGYEQYFGPGTRLTVT.

This chain connects TRBV5-6 to TRBJ2-7, with D tentatively TRBD1 (5 bases). This CDR3 has 14 residues. The V gene lost 5 bases and the J gene lost 3 bases, with 15 bases spanning the gap. CDR1 is SGHDT and CDR2 is YYEEEE in the germline V gene. This CDR3 is CASRDSTAVYEQYF. CDR3 DNA sequence: TGTGCCAGCAGAGATTCGACAGCCGTCTACGAGCAGTACTTC.

V and J are TRBV27 and TRBJ2-7, with D possibly being TRBD2 (5 bases). Germline assignment: CDR1 MNHEY and CDR2 SMNVEV (reference sequence). This CDR3 has 18 amino acids. Trimming removed 4 bases at V and 3 bases at J, with 25 bases between. The CDR3 reads CASSSMWLDDGSVYEQYF. CDR3 coding DNA: TGTGCCAGCAGTTCTATGTGGCTTGATGATGGGAGCGTCTACGAGCAGTACTTC.

As for this clone: Germline is not matched at one junction end, which may reflect a read error. V usage is TRBV5-4 and J usage is TRBJ2-2, with TRBD2 matching 12 bases. Germline CDR1 is SGHNT and CDR2 is YYREEE (reference sequence). The CDR3 loop spans 17 amino acids. CDR3 coding DNA: TGCGCCAGCAGCCCGAGGGGACTAGCGGGTGGGGCCGGGGAGCTGTTTTTT. This gives the protein CASSPRGLAGGAGELFF.

About this clone itself: At one end the junction does not follow the germline gene, possibly because of a read error. J is TRBJ2-2 and V is TRBV5-4, with D unresolved. This CDR3 is built from 13 residues. CDR1 SGHNT and CDR2 YYREEE come from the germline V gene (reference sequence). CDR3 sequence reads: CASSQANAGELFF. CDR3 in DNA: TGCGCCAGCAGCCAAGCTAACGCCGGGGAGCTGTTTTTT. Filled out from reference TRBV5-4 and TRBJ2-2, the complete variable domain reads ETGVTQSPTHLIKTRGQQVTLRCSSQSGHNTVSWYQQALGQGPQFIFQYYREEENGRGNFPPRFSGLQFPNYSSELNVNALELDDSALYLCASSQANAGELFFGEGSRLTVL.

The CDR3 nucleotides read TGTGCCAGCAGCTTAGTGGGGGATCTCTACGAGCAGTACTTC. It codes for CASSLVGDLYEQYF. The rearrangement uses TRBV6-5 and TRBJ2-7; D possibly uses TRBD1 or TRBD2 (5 bases each). V lost 6 bases and J 3 bases, leaving 15 bases between the germline ends. The CDR3 sequence is 14 residues long. Germline CDR1 reads MNHEY; CDR2 reads SVGAGI.

This clone is a singleton in its sample. This chain links TRBV7-2 with TRBJ1-2; D is ambiguous. The CDR3 runs 15 residues. The germline V gene encodes CDR1 SGHTA and CDR2 FQGNSA. Trimming stripped 5 bases from V and 4 bases from J, with 17 bases between. CDR3 nucleotides: TGTGCCAGCAGCATACACTCTCAATCCTCCTATGGCTACACCTTC. Protein: CASSIHSQSSYGYTF.

By sample share, this clone is medium-sized. This sequence joins TRBV27 and TRBJ2-7; 7 bases are shared with TRBD1. From germline, CDR1 is MNHEY and CDR2 SMNVEV (reference sequence). V trimming: 6 bases; J trimming: 0 bases; junction bases outside the gene matches: 8. CDR3 length equals 15 residues. The CDR3 DNA follows: TGTGCCAGCAGCGAAACGGGACAGCCCTCCTACGAGCAGTACTTC. This gives the protein CASSETGQPSYEQYF.

This clone was recorded only once. The chain joins TRBV9 to TRBJ2-3; D might be TRBD1 or TRBD2, each matching 6 bases. V lost 0 bases to trimming and J lost 6 bases, with 26 bases between them. Germline V gives CDR1 SGDLS, CDR2 YYNGEE. The CDR3 totals 19 residues. The CDR3 sequence is CASSVGQGFRTTRGDTQYF. CDR3 DNA sequence: TGTGCCAGCAGCGTAGGGCAGGGGTTTAGGACTACGCGTGGGGATACGCAGTATTTT.

This chain links TRBV23-1 with TRBJ2-6; D gene uncertain. TRBV23-1 is an ORF for which the function is uncertain. This CDR3 has 17 residues. Trimming removed 5 bases at V and 5 bases at J, with 19 bases between. This chain's CDR3 is CASSEIAQQSRANVLTF. The CDR3 DNA follows: TGCGCCAGCAGTGAGATTGCGCAACAAAGTCGGGCCAACGTCCTGACTTTC.

The chain links TRBV7-2 to TRBJ2-1; TRBD1 matches at 7 bases. This CDR3 has 16 amino acids. J gave up 4 bases and V 7 bases, and 13 bases lay outside the gene matches. The V gene's germline CDR1 is SGHTA and CDR2 FQGNSA. CDR3 coding DNA: TGTGCCAGCACGGATTCCGACAGGGCTGATTACAATGAGCAGTTCTTC. This encodes CASTDSDRADYNEQFF.

This chain connects TRBV11-3 to TRBJ2-1; TRBD2 aligns across 8 bases. The V and J ends lost 5 bases and 0 bases, in that order; junction bases with no gene match: 3. CDR3 size: 15 residues. Germline V gives CDR1 SGHNT, CDR2 YENEEA. CDR3 sequence (DNA): TGTGCCAGCAGCGCAACTAGCGGCTCCTACAATGAGCAGTTCTTC. This codes for CASSATSGSYNEQFF.

This clone rates as medium-sized. The rearrangement links TRBV19 to TRBJ2-7; D unclear. Germline V gene data show CDR1 as LNHDA and CDR2 as SQIVND (reference sequence). The CDR3 sequence is 16 residues long. V lost 3 bases, J lost 2 bases, and 17 bases lay in between. In nucleotides, the CDR3 is TGTGCCAGTAGTATCGATGGCCCCGAAATAGCCTACGAGCAGTACTTC. Its protein is CASSIDGPEIAYEQYF.

The chain carries TRBV29-1 and TRBJ2-2; 11 bases are a match to TRBD2. This CDR3 spans 14 amino acids. Germline V gene lookup returns CDR1 SQVTM and CDR2 ANQGSEA. With 8 bases clipped from V and 4 bases from J, the junction kept 6 bases outside the gene matches. This CDR3 reads CSILAGGGTGELFF. For the CDR3, the DNA is TGCAGCATTCTAGCGGGAGGTGGCACCGGGGAGCTGTTTTTT.

This chain joins TRBV29-1 and TRBJ2-7, with 8 bases identical to TRBD1. Per the germline V gene, CDR1 is SQVTM and CDR2 is ANQGSEA. The CDR3 sequence is 12 residues long. V was clipped by 4 bases and J by 5 bases; unmatched bases: 4. The CDR3 DNA is TGCAGCGTTGCCCAGGGGGCCCACGAGCAGTACTTC. Translated: CSVAQGAHEQYF.

The CDR3 is CASRRLAGNQPQHF. The CDR3 DNA reads as TGTGCCAGCAGACGGTTGGCGGGCAATCAGCCCCAGCATTTT. This rearrangement joins TRBV6-5 to TRBJ1-5, with D hard to call. This CDR3 has 14 residues. The V gene's germline CDR1 is MNHEY and CDR2 SVGAGI. Trimming shortened V by 6 bases and J by 2 bases, and 11 bases separated the two germline ends.

This clone has only one observation. V gene TRBV6-6 combines with J gene TRBJ2-7, with D uncertain. Germline values: CDR1 MNHNY, CDR2 SVGAGI (reference sequence). The V gene lost 3 bases and the J gene lost 3 bases, with 6 bases spanning the gap. This CDR3 comprises 12 residues. DNA for the CDR3: TGTGCCAGCAGTTATGAGAGCTACGAGCAGTACTTC. Translation: CASSYESYEQYF.

The V gene is TRBV7-9, the J gene TRBJ2-2, with TRBD1 matching 7 bases. Trimming removed 5 bases from V and 0 bases from J; junction bases left unmatched: 6. The CDR3 totals 16 residues. The germline CDR1 and CDR2 sequences are SEHNR and FQNEAQ (reference sequence). DNA for the CDR3: TGTGCCAGCAGCCATCGACAGGGTACGAACACCGGGGAGCTGTTTTTT. It yields the protein CASSHRQGTNTGELFF.

The sample holds a few counts of this clone. The rearrangement uses TRBV6-5 and TRBJ2-7; the D gene is possibly TRBD1 (6 bases). Germline CDR1 reads MNHEY; CDR2 reads SVGAGI. Trimming removed 4 bases at V and 1 base at J, with 11 bases between. The CDR3 runs 14 residues. Here the CDR3 DNA reads TGTGCCAGCAGTTGGGGGCCGTCTTCCTACGAGCAGTACTTC. This codes for CASSWGPSSYEQYF.

This sequence joins TRBV6-5 and TRBJ2-1; the match to TRBD2 covers 7 bases. In germline, CDR1 is MNHEY, CDR2 SVGAGI. CDR3 size: 15 residues. V shed 5 bases, J shed 8 bases, and the junction held 12 bases outside the gene matches. CDR3 sequence (DNA): TGTGCCAGCAGTGGCTATAGCGGGCCCCCCTATGAGCAGTTCTTC. Amino acids: CASSGYSGPPYEQFF.

The rearrangement uses TRBV29-1 and TRBJ2-2, with D hard to call. Trimming took 4 bases from V and 4 from J, leaving 10 bases between them. The CDR3 is made up of 13 amino acids. The germline V gene encodes CDR1 SQVTM and CDR2 ANQGSEA. The CDR3: CSVGVVSTGELFF. The DNA of the CDR3 is TGCAGCGTTGGGGTAGTCAGCACCGGGGAGCTGTTTTTT.

This rearrangement joins TRBV7-9 to TRBJ2-3, with D unclear. The CDR3 is 12 residues long. V dropped 5 bases and J dropped 6 bases, with 9 bases sitting between them. Germline loops: CDR1 SEHNR, CDR2 FQNEAQ (reference sequence). The chain's CDR3 is CASSDLGDTQYF. CDR3 coding DNA: TGTGCCAGCAGCGACCTAGGGGATACGCAGTATTTT.

The chain joins TRBV5-4 to TRBJ2-5; no clear D. This CDR3 is built from 12 residues. Deletions cut 4 bases from V and 5 bases from J, with 9 bases between. CDR1 SGHNT and CDR2 YYREEE come from the germline V gene (reference sequence). The CDR3 bases are TGTGCCAGCAGCCCCTACGGGGAGACCCAGTACTTC. Its translation is CASSPYGETQYF. The entire variable domain, with the rest obtained from reference TRBV5-4 and TRBJ2-5, is as follows: ETGVTQSPTHLIKTRGQQVTLRCSSQSGHNTVSWYQQALGQGPQFIFQYYREEENGRGNFPPRFSGLQFPNYSSELNVNALELDDSALYLCASSPYGETQYFGPGTRLLVL.

A remark on this clone: A far larger clone is a single base away, which makes a read error likely. V is TRBV7-9 and J is TRBJ2-7; D may be TRBD1 or TRBD2 (5 bases each). The germline gives CDR1 SEHNR, CDR2 FQNEAQ (reference sequence). The CDR3 extends over 14 amino acids. CDR3 sequence: CANSLVGDLYEQYF. The CDR3 DNA follows: TGTGCCAACAGCTTAGTGGGGGATCTCTACGAGCAGTACTTC.

DNA for the CDR3: TGTGCCAGCAGCGCCTCGGGGGCGAACACAGATACGCAGTATTTT. As protein: CASSASGANTDTQYF. This rearrangement joins TRBV9 to TRBJ2-3; D is perhaps TRBD1 or TRBD2 (6 bases each). Germline V gives CDR1 SGDLS, CDR2 YYNGEE. The CDR3 is 15 residues long. Trimming removed 3 bases from V and 2 bases from J, with 13 bases in between. The full variable domain, rest sourced from reference TRBV9 and TRBJ2-3, is DSGVTQTPKHLITATGQRVTLRCSPRSGDLSVYWYQQSLDQGLQFLIQYYNGEERAKGNILERFSAQQFPDLHSELNLSSLELGDSALYFCASSASGANTDTQYFGPGTRLTVL.

The chain joins TRBV27 to TRBJ2-2, with unresolved D. The germline CDR1 and CDR2 sequences are MNHEY and SMNVEV (reference sequence). Trimming left V 2 bases short and J 4 bases short, with 5 bases between. The CDR3 spans 13 residues. The CDR3 sequence is CASSLTGTGELFF. For the CDR3, the DNA is TGTGCCAGCAGTTTAACGGGCACCGGGGAGCTGTTTTTT.

V and J are TRBV6-6 and TRBJ1-1; no clear D. The CDR3 has 13 residues. V shed 5 bases and J shed 0 bases, with 7 bases lying between them. The V gene's germline CDR1 is MNHNY and CDR2 SVGAGI (reference sequence). CDR3 in DNA: TGTGCCAGCAGTCCGAGGATGAACACTGAAGCTTTCTTT. It encodes CASSPRMNTEAFF.

This clone was recorded only once. This rearrangement joins TRBV27 to TRBJ2-1; 9 bases are a match to TRBD2. The germline V gene encodes CDR1 MNHEY and CDR2 SMNVEV (reference sequence). The ends lost 3 bases at V and 3 bases at J; junction bases unmatched: 6. The CDR3 loop spans 16 amino acids. The CDR3 loop reads CASSFGAGGVYNEQFF. The CDR3 region has the DNA TGTGCCAGCAGTTTCGGGGCGGGAGGGGTCTACAATGAGCAGTTCTTC.

V is TRBV5-5 and J is TRBJ2-7, with TRBD2 matching over 11 bases. The CDR3 has 15 residues. V lost 4 bases, J lost 4 bases, and 7 bases stayed unmatched. Germline assignment: CDR1 SGHKS and CDR2 YYEKEE (reference sequence). Here the CDR3 reads CASSPAASGRYEQYF. Here the CDR3 DNA reads TGTGCCAGCAGCCCAGCAGCTAGCGGGAGGTACGAGCAGTACTTC.

This clone occurred once. The chain has TRBV9 and TRBJ2-3, with 8 positions matching TRBD2. Germline CDR1 and CDR2: SGDLS and YYNGEE. The CDR3 totals 15 residues. With V trimmed by 3 bases and J by 5 bases, 8 bases remained unmatched. DNA of the CDR3: TGTGCCAGCAGCGCGAGCGGGAGCGGCGGAGATACGCAGTATTTT. Amino acids: CASSASGSGGDTQYF.

Regarding this clone: This sample also contains other DNA sequences that code for the same CDR3. The chain uses TRBV6-7 and TRBJ2-6; D is uncertain. TRBV6-7 qualifies as an ORF whose function is uncertain. V shed 3 bases and J shed 5 bases, with 20 bases lying between them. The CDR3 contains 18 residues. The CDR3 DNA sequence: TGTGCCAGCAGTTATGACGTGCGTTTACAAAGCCGGGCCAACGTCCTGACTTTC. Translated: CASSYDVRLQSRANVLTF.